One T cell receptor (beta chain) is described in this entry. Within the sample, other DNA sequences also encode this same CDR3. This table comes from immunoSEQ multiplex PCR, and its TCRdb copy is limited to in-frame clones, with some not included. The profile shows just over 150,000 clones, roughly 90% of them singletons. These data originate in a study of blood T cell repertoires in COVID-19. Participant-given clinical history determined each cohort assignment. Recovery meant two consecutive negative NP/OP PCR tests, professional clearance, or resolved symptoms. The TCR comes from a woman aged 45-60 years who had recovered from COVID-19. Material for sequencing was PBMCs or T cells enriched from blood (not recorded which).

The CDR3 region is CASSQELGLNTEAFF. DNA of the CDR3: TGTGCCAGCAGCCAAGAGTTGGGACTCAACACTGAAGCTTTCTTT. V gene TRBV4-2 combines with J gene TRBJ1-1; D perhaps matches TRBD1 (5 bases). The V gene lost 0 bases and the J gene lost 2 bases, with 10 bases spanning the gap. Germline CDR1 and CDR2: LGHNA and YNFKEQ. This CDR3 contains 15 residues.